A selection of T cell receptor beta chains follows, all from one sample in a study of spatial heterogeneity in lung cancer. TCRdb re-derived calls from the 5' RACE reads in MiXCR, one entry per CDR3 protein. The table records around 30,000 distinct CDR3 sequences, roughly 8.4% of them present only once. The input for sequencing was PBMCs, taken at surgery. The source of these receptors is a female donor with early-stage non-small cell lung cancer. CDR3s include the opening cysteine and the closing phenylalanine or tryptophan. Fields, in order: D gene, clone size, V gene, J gene, CDR3 DNA, CDR3 protein. The D gene is left open where the match is weak. Rows give clone size only sometimes, using once, few, many, or a class for an expanded clone.

D: NA; size: NA; V: TRBV7-8; J: TRBJ1-2; DNA: TGTGCCAGCAGCTCAAGGACGGGCTGGGGCTACACCTTC; CDR3: CASSSRTGWGYTF
D: NA; size: few; V: TRBV25-1; J: TRBJ2-3; DNA: TGTGCCAGCCGAGAGGGGGGGGCTACAGATACGCAGTATTTT; CDR3: CASREGGATDTQYF
D: NA; size: many; V: TRBV11-2; J: TRBJ2-2; DNA: TGTGCCAGCAGCTTAGATCGGTACGGCACCGGGGAGCTGTTTTTT; CDR3: CASSLDRYGTGELFF
D: TRBD2; size: few; V: TRBV24-1; J: TRBJ2-3; DNA: TGTGCCACCAGATGGAGTTGCCTAGCGGTTTTCACAGATACGCAGTATTTT; CDR3: CATRWSCLAVFTDTQYF
D: TRBD2; size: many; V: TRBV7-2; J: TRBJ2-2; DNA: TGTGCCAGCACCCACACAGCGGGAGGGGACGGGGAGCTGTTTTTT; CDR3: CASTHTAGGDGELFF
D: TRBD2; size: NA; V: TRBV20-1; J: TRBJ2-3; DNA: TGCAGTGCTACAGGACTAGCGGGATATCCAGATACGCAGTATTTT; CDR3: CSATGLAGYPDTQYF
D: NA; size: many; V: TRBV12-3/TRBV12-4; J: TRBJ1-1; DNA: TGTGCCAGCAGTTTCCCCCGGGGGGCGAACACTGAAGCTTTCTTT; CDR3: CASSFPRGANTEAFF
D: NA; size: many; V: TRBV5-4; J: TRBJ2-1; DNA: TGTGCCAGCAGCGACCTCCTAGAGCCAAAGTACAATGAGCAGTTCTTC; CDR3: CASSDLLEPKYNEQFF
D: NA; size: NA; V: TRBV7-3; J: TRBJ2-2; DNA: TGTGCCAGCAGGGAAAGTTACGCGAACACCGGGGAGCTGTTTTTT; CDR3: CASRESYANTGELFF
D: NA; size: many; V: TRBV30; J: TRBJ2-5; DNA: TGTGCCTGGAGCCCACCTTATGAGGCCCAGTACTTC; CDR3: CAWSPPYEAQYF
D: NA; size: few; V: TRBV20-1; J: TRBJ2-3; DNA: TGCAGTGCCGCGGCGGCGGTGGCGGATACGCAGTATTTT; CDR3: CSAAAAVADTQYF
D: TRBD2; size: NA; V: TRBV7-9; J: TRBJ2-1; DNA: TGTGCCAGCAGCCGAAGCGGGAACTACAATGAGCAGTTCTTC; CDR3: CASSRSGNYNEQFF
D: TRBD1; size: many; V: TRBV11-2; J: TRBJ2-4; DNA: TGTGCCAGCAGCTTGGGACAGGGCGGTTTGTACTTC; CDR3: CASSLGQGGLYF
D: NA; size: many; V: TRBV6-2/TRBV6-3; J: TRBJ1-1; DNA: TGTGCCAGCAGTTTCAGTCAGAACACTGAAGCTTTCTTT; CDR3: CASSFSQNTEAFF
D: TRBD2; size: many; V: TRBV9; J: TRBJ2-2; DNA: TGTGCCAGCAGCCCCCGGGGAGCGGGAGCCCCCGGGGAGCTGTTTTTT; CDR3: CASSPRGAGAPGELFF
D: NA; size: many; V: TRBV12-3/TRBV12-4; J: TRBJ1-4; DNA: TGTGCCAGCAGTCCGGAGACAGCCTTTGAACTGTTTTTT; CDR3: CASSPETAFELFF
D: NA; size: few; V: TRBV5-5; J: TRBJ1-2; DNA: TGTGCCAGCAGCTTAACAGGGCCCCCCTATGGCTACACCTTC; CDR3: CASSLTGPPYGYTF
D: TRBD1; size: many; V: TRBV10-3; J: TRBJ1-4; DNA: TGTGCCATCAGGGACAGGGAAAATGAAAAACTGTTTTTT; CDR3: CAIRDRENEKLFF
D: TRBD1; size: many; V: TRBV7-2; J: TRBJ2-2; DNA: TGTGCCAGCAGCCCTAGGAACAGGGGGCAGGGCACCGGGGAGCTGTTTTTT; CDR3: CASSPRNRGQGTGELFF
D: TRBD2; size: NA; V: TRBV6-5; J: TRBJ2-1; DNA: TGTGCCAGCAGTTACAGGGCGCTAGCGGGACGGTCCTACAATGAGCAGTTCTTC; CDR3: CASSYRALAGRSYNEQFF
D: NA; size: many; V: TRBV27; J: TRBJ2-2; DNA: TGTGCCAGCAGTCCCATCACCGGGGAGCTGTTTTTT; CDR3: CASSPITGELFF
D: NA; size: few; V: TRBV7-3; J: TRBJ2-7; DNA: TGTGCCAGCAGCCCTACCGGTAACTCCTACGAGCAGTACTTC; CDR3: CASSPTGNSYEQYF
D: NA; size: many; V: TRBV7-9; J: TRBJ2-1; DNA: TGTGCCAGCAGCAAACAGGGCTATGAGCAGTTCTTC; CDR3: CASSKQGYEQFF
D: NA; size: many; V: TRBV11-2; J: TRBJ2-3; DNA: TGTGCCAGCAGCCCTCGGACTAGCACAGATACGCAGTATTTT; CDR3: CASSPRTSTDTQYF